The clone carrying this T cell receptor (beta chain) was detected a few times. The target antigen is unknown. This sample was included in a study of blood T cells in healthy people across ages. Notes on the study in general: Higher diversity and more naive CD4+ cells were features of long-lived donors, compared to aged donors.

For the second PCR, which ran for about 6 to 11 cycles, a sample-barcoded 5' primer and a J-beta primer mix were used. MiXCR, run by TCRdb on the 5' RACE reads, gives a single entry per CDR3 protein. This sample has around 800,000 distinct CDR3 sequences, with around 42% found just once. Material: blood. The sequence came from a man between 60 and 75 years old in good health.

The CDR3 loop reads CASSQVQGVIYGYTF. The CDR3 nucleotides read TGCGCCAGCAGCCAAGTTCAAGGAGTTATATATGGCTACACCTTC. V and J are TRBV4-1 and TRBJ1-2; no definite D call. CDR3 length: 15 residues. V lost 1 base and J lost 5, with 14 bases in between. The germline V gene has CDR1 MGHRA and CDR2 YSYEKL.